These 26 T cell receptor beta chains share one sample of origin, sequenced in a study of early T cells in non-severe SARS-CoV-2 infection. TCRdb itself ran the 5' RACE reads through MiXCR, one entry per CDR3 protein. The data show about 32,000 distinct CDR3 sequences, over 8.5% seen once. Sequenced input: whole blood. The receptors here all came from an adult who was a healthcare worker with PCR-confirmed SARS-CoV-2 infection or an uninfected control (not recorded which).

In this sample, this clonotype turned up once. One junction end does not reproduce the germline sequence, and a read error may be involved. The V gene is TRBV7-2, the J gene TRBJ1-3; possibly TRBD1 for D (6 bases). There are 14 residues in the CDR3. CDR1 is SGHTA and CDR2 is FQGNSA in the germline V gene. This CDR3 is CASSFGTRGTTIYF. The CDR3 DNA sequence: TGTGCCAGCAGCTTCGGGACACGCGGAACCACCATATATTTT.

This sequence joins TRBV28 and TRBJ1-2; 9 bases fit TRBD1. V lost 5 bases and J lost 0; bases outside the gene matches: 25. Germline CDR1 MDHEN, CDR2 SYDVKM. This CDR3 comprises 22 residues. CDR3 nucleotide sequence: TGTGCCAGCAGTCTACCATCGCTTTCCCGGGACAGGGAGGGACTTACTAACTATGGCTACACCTTC. Translating it yields CASSLPSLSRDREGLTNYGYTF.

The J gene is TRBJ1-1, the V gene TRBV7-2; no firm D call. V shed 4 bases and J shed 6 bases, with 12 bases lying between them. Germline values: CDR1 SGHTA, CDR2 FQGNSA. The CDR3 spans 13 residues. Here the CDR3 DNA reads TGTGCCAGCAGCTCCTTACTGCCGGCTGAAGCTTTCTTT. Its protein product is CASSSLLPAEAFF. Full variable domain (rest looked up from reference TRBV7-2 and TRBJ1-1): GAGVSQSPSNKVTEKGKDVELRCDPISGHTALYWYRQSLGQGLEFLIYFQGNSAPDKSGLPSDRFSAERTGGSVSTLTIQRTQQEDSAVYLCASSSLLPAEAFFGQGTRLTVV.

The chain carries TRBV6-5 and TRBJ2-1, with TRBD2 as a possible D gene (7 bases). This CDR3 has 17 residues. CDR1 is MNHEY, CDR2 SVGAGI, per germline. The ends were cut back, 1 base at V and 3 bases at J, with 16 bases in the middle. The CDR3 loop is CASSYLISGGYYNEQFF. As DNA, the CDR3 is TGTGCCAGCAGTTACTTGATCTCGGGGGGCTACTACAATGAGCAGTTCTTC.

This clonotype was found many times. The chain links TRBV7-9 to TRBJ2-3; D tentatively fits TRBD1 or TRBD2 (5 bases each). Germline assignment: CDR1 SEHNR and CDR2 FQNEAQ (reference sequence). This CDR3 has 13 amino acids. Between the trimmed V and J ends, which lost 1 base and 4 bases, there was a span of 6 bases. CDR3 in DNA: TGTGCCAGCAGCTTAGTGGGGGCAGATACGCAGTATTTT. This codes for CASSLVGADTQYF.

CDR3 nucleotides: TGTGCCATCTCGCAGGGAGAGACCCAGTACTTC. Translating gives CAISQGETQYF. This chain joins TRBV10-3 and TRBJ2-5, with D tentatively TRBD1 (5 bases). Trimming pared 8 bases from V and 4 bases from J, leaving 8 bases between. The CDR3 is 11 residues long. Germline V gene sequence: CDR1 ENHRY, CDR2 SYGVKD.

This clonotype was counted many times. The chain is built from TRBV7-2 and TRBJ1-1; 7 bases line up with TRBD1. The CDR3 consists of 14 residues. V lost 3 bases, J lost 8 bases, and 9 bases stayed unmatched. Per germline, CDR1 SGHTA and CDR2 FQGNSA. CDR3 loop: CASSLYGLRGEAFF. As DNA, the CDR3 is TGTGCCAGCAGCTTGTACGGACTCAGGGGGGAAGCTTTCTTT.

The chain combines TRBV29-1 with TRBJ2-1, with 13 bases aligning to TRBD2. Germline lookup yields CDR1 SQVTM and CDR2 ANQGSEA. CDR3 length equals 14 residues. The J segment lost 5 bases and the V segment lost 7 bases, leaving 5 bases of the junction unmatched. This chain's CDR3 is CSATTSGGNNEQFF. DNA of the CDR3: TGCAGCGCTACGACTAGCGGGGGGAACAATGAGCAGTTCTTC.

This clonotype came up a few times. V usage is TRBV27 and J usage is TRBJ2-2; possibly TRBD2 for D (5 bases). This CDR3 region has 15 residues. Trimming took off 6 bases at V and 8 bases at J, with 19 bases between the two ends. Germline V gene sequence: CDR1 MNHEY, CDR2 SMNVEV (reference sequence). The CDR3 DNA sequence: TGTGCCAGCAGACCTCCGACTCCCCGGGGAGGGGAGCTGTTTTTT. Translated: CASRPPTPRGGELFF.

This clonotype was detected a few times. The chain carries TRBV12-3 or TRBV12-4 and TRBJ2-7, with D perhaps given as TRBD1 or TRBD2 (5 bases each). Trimming took off 2 bases at V and 9 bases at J, with 14 bases between the two ends. The CDR3 is 13 amino acids. CDR3 loop: CASSLTGTAGQYF. In nucleotides, the CDR3 is TGTGCCAGCAGTTTAACCGGGACGGCCGGGCAGTACTTC.

This clonotype was recorded at least ten times. The V call is TRBV19, the J call TRBJ2-1, with D perhaps TRBD2 (5 bases). In germline, CDR1 is LNHDA, CDR2 SQIVND (reference sequence). Between the trimmed V and J ends, which lost 7 bases and 0 bases, there was a span of 10 bases. The length of the CDR3 is 14 residues. In DNA form, the CDR3 reads TGTGCCAGTACTCGGGATAGCTCCTACAATGAGCAGTTCTTC. Its protein is CASTRDSSYNEQFF. The full variable domain, its missing parts supplied by reference TRBV19 and TRBJ2-1, is DGGITQSPKYLFRKEGQNVTLSCEQNLNHDAMYWYRQDPGQGLRLIYYSQIVNDFQKGDIAEGYSVSREKKESFPLTVTSAQKNPTAFYLCASTRDSSYNEQFFGPGTRLTVL.

Many counts were recorded for this clonotype. CDR3 sequence reads: CSARSWARGNTGELFF. Here the CDR3 DNA reads TGCAGTGCTAGGAGTTGGGCCAGGGGAAACACCGGGGAGCTGTTTTTT. This chain links TRBV20-1 with TRBJ2-2; D is possibly TRBD1 (6 bases). Germline V gene sequence: CDR1 DFQATT, CDR2 SNEGSKA (reference sequence). Trimming removed 3 bases from V and 2 bases from J, with 16 bases in between. The CDR3 loop spans 16 amino acids.

This clonotype was detected only a few times. The chain has TRBV3-1 and TRBJ1-4; D is possibly TRBD1 (6 bases). The V end was cut by 1 base, the J end by 5 bases, with 17 bases between. This CDR3 has 17 residues. Germline lookup yields CDR1 LGHDT and CDR2 YNNKEL (reference sequence). The chain's CDR3 is CASSQVAGEAGNEKLFF. CDR3 DNA: TGTGCCAGCAGCCAAGTGGCAGGGGAGGCCGGGAATGAAAAACTGTTTTTT.

V usage is TRBV29-1 and J usage is TRBJ1-1; 7 bases are shared with TRBD1. V shed 7 bases, J shed 7 bases, and the junction held 9 bases outside the gene matches. The CDR3 extends over 12 amino acids. The V gene's germline CDR1 is SQVTM and CDR2 ANQGSEA. In DNA, the CDR3 is TGCAGCGGTGACAGGGACCCTCGTGAAGCTTTCTTT. Protein sequence: CSGDRDPREAFF.

This clonotype was picked up many times. The genes are TRBV7-2 and TRBJ2-3; no firm D call. The V gene lost 5 bases and the J gene lost 1 base, with 13 bases spanning the gap. Germline V lookup: CDR1 SGHTA, CDR2 FQGNSA. This CDR3 has 15 amino acids. The CDR3 region has the DNA TGTGCCAGCAGCCCGCAAGTCGCCCGCACAGATACGCAGTATTTT. Translated: CASSPQVARTDTQYF.

This clonotype has at least ten counts. The V and J genes are TRBV19 and TRBJ1-5, with D maybe TRBD1 (5 bases). Germline CDR1 is LNHDA and CDR2 is SQIVND (reference sequence). CDR3 length equals 16 residues. Trimming left V 3 bases short and J 7 bases short, with 19 bases between. The CDR3 protein is CASSIHTTGNRQPQHF. The CDR3 DNA reads as TGTGCCAGTAGTATCCATACCACAGGTAACAGACAGCCCCAGCATTTT. The full variable domain, rest sourced from reference TRBV19 and TRBJ1-5, is DGGITQSPKYLFRKEGQNVTLSCEQNLNHDAMYWYRQDPGQGLRLIYYSQIVNDFQKGDIAEGYSVSREKKESFPLTVTSAQKNPTAFYLCASSIHTTGNRQPQHFGDGTRLSIL.

This clonotype showed up many times. The V gene is TRBV20-1, the J gene TRBJ2-7; D tentatively reads TRBD1 or TRBD2 (6 bases each). Germline CDR1 is DFQATT and CDR2 is SNEGSKA (reference sequence). The V and J ends lost 5 bases and 6 bases respectively, with 17 bases between them. The CDR3 is made up of 13 amino acids. CDR3 sequence: CSAEWGLGGEQYF. The CDR3 nucleotides read TGCAGTGCTGAATGGGGGCTGGGGGGCGAGCAGTACTTC.

This clonotype was seen many times. CDR3 sequence (DNA): TGCGCCAGCAGCTTGTCGACGGGAGGGGCCAACGTCCTGACTTTC. Its protein product is CASSLSTGGANVLTF. V gene TRBV5-1 combines with J gene TRBJ2-6; possibly TRBD2 for D (5 bases). Germline lookup yields CDR1 SGHRS and CDR2 YFSETQ. The CDR3 is made up of 15 amino acids. V lost 1 base to trimming and J lost 4 bases, with 9 bases between them.

This clonotype was found many times. The chain uses TRBV5-4 and TRBJ2-3; 7 positions agree with TRBD1. The CDR3 covers 13 residues. Germline CDR1 and CDR2: SGHNT and YYREEE (reference sequence). The junction had 3 bases not matched to a gene; V was cut back by 3 bases and J by 5 bases. CDR3 DNA: TGTGCCAGCAGCTGGGACAGCGGAGATACGCAGTATTTT. This encodes CASSWDSGDTQYF.

With regard to this clonotype: A single base separates this from a much larger clone, so it may be a read error. This CDR3 is missing its conserved last phenylalanine or tryptophan, likely due to a read error. The rearrangement links TRBV5-6 to TRBJ2-1; D remains ambiguous. In germline, CDR1 is SGHDT, CDR2 YYEEEE. This CDR3 comprises 12 residues. Between the trimmed V and J ends, which lost 2 bases and 13 bases, there was a span of 13 bases. In DNA form, the CDR3 reads TGTGCCAGCAGCTTAACCGAACGTTCACAGTTCTAC. This sequence encodes CASSLTERSQFY.

The chain is built from TRBV25-1 and TRBJ2-5; possibly TRBD1 or TRBD2 for D (5 bases each). Germline-derived CDR1 and CDR2 are MGHDK and SYGVNS. The V gene lost 2 bases and the J gene lost 5 bases, with 15 bases spanning the gap. The CDR3 spans 15 residues. The chain's CDR3 is CASSEDWDPGETQYF. The CDR3, as DNA: TGTGCCAGCAGTGAAGATTGGGACCCCGGGGAGACCCAGTACTTC.

This clonotype appeared many times. The chain is built from TRBV4-3 and TRBJ2-7, with D possibly called TRBD1 or TRBD2 (6 bases each). Germline assignment: CDR1 LGHNA and CDR2 YSLEER. Trimming stripped 2 bases from V and 2 bases from J, with 19 bases between. The CDR3 is made up of 17 amino acids. The CDR3 sequence: CASSQFPGGTSTYEQYF. The CDR3 DNA reads TGCGCCAGCAGCCAATTTCCTGGCGGGACATCGACCTACGAGCAGTACTTC.

This chain links TRBV12-3 or TRBV12-4 with TRBJ2-7, with 7 positions matching TRBD1. J gave up 5 bases and V 5 bases, and 12 bases lay outside the gene matches. This CDR3 is built from 15 residues. DNA of the CDR3: TGTGCCAGCAGTCACCTGACAGGGTGGACGAACGAGCAGTACTTC. It yields the protein CASSHLTGWTNEQYF.

This clonotype was counted at least ten times. The gene calls are TRBV7-9 and TRBJ2-3, with D unresolved. Germline V gene data show CDR1 as SEHNR and CDR2 as FQNEAQ (reference sequence). CDR3 length: 15 amino acids. V lost 4 bases to trimming and J lost 0 bases, with 11 bases between them. Here the CDR3 DNA reads TGTGCCAGCAGCTCCCGACAAGTTAGCACAGATACGCAGTATTTT. Translation: CASSSRQVSTDTQYF.

The V and J genes are TRBV29-1 and TRBJ2-7, with TRBD1 matching 9 bases. J was trimmed by 2 bases and V by 2 bases; bases with no gene match: 4. Germline CDR1 SQVTM, CDR2 ANQGSEA. This CDR3 contains 14 residues. This CDR3 is CSVEHGTGTYEQYF. CDR3 coding DNA: TGCAGCGTTGAACACGGGACAGGGACCTACGAGCAGTACTTC.

Many counts were recorded for this clonotype. The V call is TRBV6-2 or TRBV6-3, the J call TRBJ2-2; D ambiguous. The CDR3 is 10 amino acids. Germline-derived CDR1 and CDR2 are MNHEY and SVGEGT. V gave up 8 bases and J gave up 6 bases, with 4 bases separating them. The CDR3 here is CASQAGELFF. The CDR3 DNA follows: TGTGCCAGCCAAGCCGGGGAGCTGTTTTTT.